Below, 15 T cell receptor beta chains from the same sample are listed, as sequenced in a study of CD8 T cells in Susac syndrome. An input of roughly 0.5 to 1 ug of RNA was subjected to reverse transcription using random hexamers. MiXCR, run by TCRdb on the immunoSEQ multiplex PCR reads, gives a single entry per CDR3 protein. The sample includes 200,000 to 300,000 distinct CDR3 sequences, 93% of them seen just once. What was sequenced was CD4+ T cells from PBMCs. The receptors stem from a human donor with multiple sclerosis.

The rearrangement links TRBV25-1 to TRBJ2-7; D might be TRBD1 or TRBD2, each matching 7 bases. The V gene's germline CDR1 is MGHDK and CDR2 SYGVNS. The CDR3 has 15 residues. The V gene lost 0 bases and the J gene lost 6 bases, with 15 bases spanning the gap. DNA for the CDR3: TGTGCCAGCAGTGAATATCGGGCAGGGGGGGGCGAGCAGTACTTC. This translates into CASSEYRAGGGEQYF.

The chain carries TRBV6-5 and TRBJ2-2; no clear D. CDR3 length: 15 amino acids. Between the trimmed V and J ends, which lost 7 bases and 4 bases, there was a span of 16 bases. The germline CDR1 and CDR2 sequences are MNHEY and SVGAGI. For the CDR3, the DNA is TGTGCCAGCACTATTGGCCCGACGGTCACCGGGGAGCTGTTTTTT. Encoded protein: CASTIGPTVTGELFF.

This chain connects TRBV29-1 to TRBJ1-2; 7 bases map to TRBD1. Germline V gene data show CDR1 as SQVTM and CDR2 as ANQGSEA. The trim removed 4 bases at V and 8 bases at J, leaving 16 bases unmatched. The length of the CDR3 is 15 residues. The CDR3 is CSVGGPGQKSGGYTF. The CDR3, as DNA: TGCAGCGTTGGTGGACCGGGACAGAAGTCTGGGGGCTACACCTTC.

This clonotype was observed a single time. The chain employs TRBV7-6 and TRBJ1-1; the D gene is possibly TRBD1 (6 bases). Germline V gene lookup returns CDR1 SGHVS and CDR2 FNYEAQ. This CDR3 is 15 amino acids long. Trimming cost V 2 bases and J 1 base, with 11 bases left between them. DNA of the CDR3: TGTGCCAGCAGCTTAATGACAGGTTCGAACACTGAAGCTTTCTTT. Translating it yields CASSLMTGSNTEAFF.

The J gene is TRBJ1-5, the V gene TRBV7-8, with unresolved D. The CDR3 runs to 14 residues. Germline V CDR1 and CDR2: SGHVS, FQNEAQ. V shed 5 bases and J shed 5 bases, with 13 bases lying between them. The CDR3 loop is CASSPMAQDQPQHF. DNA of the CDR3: TGTGCCAGCAGCCCGATGGCGCAGGATCAGCCCCAGCATTTT.

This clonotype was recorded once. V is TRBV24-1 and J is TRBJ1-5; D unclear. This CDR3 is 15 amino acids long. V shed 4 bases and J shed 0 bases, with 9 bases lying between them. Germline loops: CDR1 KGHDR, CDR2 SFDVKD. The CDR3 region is CATSDSGPSNQPQHF. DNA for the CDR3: TGTGCCACCAGTGACTCCGGGCCTAGCAATCAGCCCCAGCATTTT.

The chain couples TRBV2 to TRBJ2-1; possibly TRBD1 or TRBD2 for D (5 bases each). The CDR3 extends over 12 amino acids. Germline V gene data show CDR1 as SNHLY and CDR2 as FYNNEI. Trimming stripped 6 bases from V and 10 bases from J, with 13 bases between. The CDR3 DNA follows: TGTGCCAGCAGGGGGGATTCAAGGGAGCAGTTCTTC. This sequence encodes CASRGDSREQFF.

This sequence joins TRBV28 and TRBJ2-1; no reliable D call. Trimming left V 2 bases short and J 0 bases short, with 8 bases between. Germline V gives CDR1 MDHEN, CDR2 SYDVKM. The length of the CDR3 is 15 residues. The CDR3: CASSLIDTSYNEQFF. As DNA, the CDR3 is TGTGCCAGCAGTTTAATAGATACCTCCTACAATGAGCAGTTCTTC.

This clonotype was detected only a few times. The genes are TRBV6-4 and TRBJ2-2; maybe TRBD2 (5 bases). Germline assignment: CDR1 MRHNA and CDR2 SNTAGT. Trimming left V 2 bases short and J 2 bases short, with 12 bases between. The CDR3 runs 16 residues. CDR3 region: CASSDKISENTGELFF. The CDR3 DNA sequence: TGTGCCAGCAGTGACAAGATTAGCGAAAACACCGGGGAGCTGTTTTTT.

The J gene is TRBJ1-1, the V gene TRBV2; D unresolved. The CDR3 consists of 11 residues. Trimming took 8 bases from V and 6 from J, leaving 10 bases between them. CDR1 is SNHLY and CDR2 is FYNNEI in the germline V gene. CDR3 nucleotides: TGTGCCAGCCTGGAAAGAGCTGAAGCTTTCTTT. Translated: CASLERAEAFF.

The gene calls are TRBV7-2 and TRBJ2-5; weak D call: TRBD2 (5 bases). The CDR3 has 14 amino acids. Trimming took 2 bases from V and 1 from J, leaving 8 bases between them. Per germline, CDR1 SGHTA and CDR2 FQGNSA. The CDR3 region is CASSLTRGQETQYF. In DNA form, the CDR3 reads TGTGCCAGCAGCTTAACCCGGGGCCAAGAGACCCAGTACTTC.

The chain's CDR3 is CASSYGGRDTQYF. The CDR3 DNA reads as TGTGCCAGCAGTTACGGGGGGAGAGATACGCAGTATTTT. V gene TRBV12-3 or TRBV12-4 combines with J gene TRBJ2-3; 7 positions agree with TRBD2. V was pared by 4 bases and J by 5 bases, with 3 bases of the junction left unmatched. This CDR3 has 13 amino acids.

CDR3 in amino acids: CSVDFNMEQYF. CDR3 nucleotides: TGCAGCGTTGATTTTAACATGGAGCAGTATTTT. The V call is TRBV29-1, the J call TRBJ2-3, with D hard to call. The CDR3 is 11 amino acids. Per the germline V gene, CDR1 is SQVTM and CDR2 is ANQGSEA. V gave up 3 bases and J gave up 11 bases, with 12 bases separating them.

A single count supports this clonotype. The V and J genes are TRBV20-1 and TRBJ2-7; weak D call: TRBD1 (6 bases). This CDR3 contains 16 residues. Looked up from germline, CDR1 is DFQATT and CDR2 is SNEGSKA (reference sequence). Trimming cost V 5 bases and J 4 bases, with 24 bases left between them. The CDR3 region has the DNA TGCAGTGCTGTAGGGGCGACAGGCATTGAAAAATACGAGCAGTACTTC. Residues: CSAVGATGIEKYEQYF.

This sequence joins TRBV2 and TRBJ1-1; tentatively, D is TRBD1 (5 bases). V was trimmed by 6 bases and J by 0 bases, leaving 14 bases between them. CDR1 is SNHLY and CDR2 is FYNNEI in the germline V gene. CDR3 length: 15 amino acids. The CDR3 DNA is TGTGCCAGCAGCCCGACAGATCCCATGAACACTGAAGCTTTCTTT. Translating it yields CASSPTDPMNTEAFF. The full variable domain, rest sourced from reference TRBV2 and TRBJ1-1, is EPEVTQTPSHQVTQMGQEVILRCVPISNHLYFYWYRQILGQKVEFLVSFYNNEISEKSEIFDDQFSVERPDGSNFTLKIRSTKLEDSAMYFCASSPTDPMNTEAFFGQGTRLTVV.